Given below is one T cell receptor beta chain in context. The antigen remains undetermined. The cDNA had a unique molecular identifier and a template-switch universal primer site. MiXCR was run by TCRdb on the 5' RACE reads, yielding one entry per CDR3 protein. The repertoire holds 350,000 to 450,000 distinct CDR3 sequences, with approximately 18% as singletons. V was trimmed by 4 bases and J by 2 bases, leaving 16 bases between them. The germline V gene encodes CDR1 SGHRS and CDR2 YFSETQ. CDR3 size: 16 residues. This sample is part of a study of identical twins. Study results and limitations: Fewer insertions characterized abundant cord blood beta clonotypes, whereas memory repertoires showed none.

There were only healthy Caucasians among the donors. The receptor was isolated from a man aged 50-59 years in good health. The genes are TRBV5-1 and TRBJ2-1, with a weak D call TRBD1 (6 bases). Sequenced: naive T cells sorted from blood. The CDR3 coding sequence is TGCGCCAGCAGCCTGAGGGGGAAGGGGGCCTACAATGAGCAGTTCTTC. Amino acids: CASSLRGKGAYNEQFF. The complete variable domain, with remaining parts taken from reference TRBV5-1 and TRBJ2-1, reads KAGVTQTPRYLIKTRGQQVTLSCSPISGHRSVSWYQQTPGQGLQFLFEYFSETQRNKGNFPGRFSGRQFSNSRSEMNVSTLELGDSALYLCASSLRGKGAYNEQFFGPGTRLTVL.